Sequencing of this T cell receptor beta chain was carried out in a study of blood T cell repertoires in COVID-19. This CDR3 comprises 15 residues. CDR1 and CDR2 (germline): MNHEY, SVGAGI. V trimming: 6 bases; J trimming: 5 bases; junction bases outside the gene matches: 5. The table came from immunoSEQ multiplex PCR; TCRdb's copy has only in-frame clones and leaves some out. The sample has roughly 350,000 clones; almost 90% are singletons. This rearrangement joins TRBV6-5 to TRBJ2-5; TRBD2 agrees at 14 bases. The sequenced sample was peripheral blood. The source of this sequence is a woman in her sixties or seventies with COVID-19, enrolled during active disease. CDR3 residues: CASSSGTSGGETQYF. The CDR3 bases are TGTGCCAGCAGCTCCGGGACTAGCGGGGGTGAGACCCAGTACTTC.